One and the same sample provided the 29 T cell receptor beta chains below, sequenced in a study of blood T cell repertoires in COVID-19. Libraries were prepared by immunoSEQ multiplex PCR; TCRdb keeps only in-frame clonotypes and omits some of them. The data show a few hundred thousand clones, about nine tenths seen once. Material for sequencing was peripheral blood. All receptors derive from a woman aged 40 to 49 who had recovered from COVID-19.

This clone was counted a few times. The rearrangement uses TRBV6-5 and TRBJ1-5; TRBD1 matches 7 bases. There are 14 residues in the CDR3. Germline lookup yields CDR1 MNHEY and CDR2 SVGAGI. Trimming at V came to 6 bases and at J to 6 bases, leaving 8 bases not matched to a gene. CDR3 sequence (DNA): TGTGCCAGCAGCCATGACAGGGTCGGTCAGCCCCAGCATTTT. It specifies CASSHDRVGQPQHF.

V is TRBV24-1 and J is TRBJ2-2, with D maybe TRBD2 (6 bases). The CDR3 spans 16 residues. V lost 3 bases, J lost 2 bases, and 12 bases lay in between. CDR1 KGHDR and CDR2 SFDVKD come from the germline V gene. The CDR3 DNA sequence: TGTGCCACCAGTGATCCCTGGAGGGGAAACACCGGGGAGCTGTTTTTT. It codes for CATSDPWRGNTGELFF.

The chain has TRBV5-4 and TRBJ1-4; 7 positions match TRBD1. J lost 0 bases, V lost 4 bases, and 3 bases had no gene match. CDR1 and CDR2 from the germline V gene are SGHNT and YYREEE (reference sequence). CDR3 size: 15 residues. The CDR3 region has the DNA TGTGCCAGCAGCCCAGACAGGGCAACTAATGAAAAACTGTTTTTT. Encoded protein: CASSPDRATNEKLFF. The full variable domain, completed using reference TRBV5-4 and TRBJ1-4, is ETGVTQSPTHLIKTRGQQVTLRCSSQSGHNTVSWYQQALGQGPQFIFQYYREEENGRGNFPPRFSGLQFPNYSSELNVNALELDDSALYLCASSPDRATNEKLFFGSGTQLSVL.

The V gene is TRBV6-5, the J gene TRBJ2-2; D ambiguous. The CDR3 extends over 13 amino acids. V lost 0 bases and J lost 6, with 5 bases in between. Germline V CDR1 and CDR2: MNHEY, SVGAGI. The CDR3 bases are TGTGCCAGCAGTTACTCGACTTCCGGGGAGCTGTTTTTT. It specifies CASSYSTSGELFF.

The chain is built from TRBV5-4 and TRBJ2-7; D gene ambiguous. In germline, CDR1 is SGHNT, CDR2 YYREEE (reference sequence). Trimming took off 3 bases at V and 5 bases at J, with 12 bases between the two ends. The CDR3 contains 13 residues. Here the CDR3 reads CASSSTPSNEQYF. DNA of the CDR3: TGTGCCAGCAGCTCCACACCTAGTAACGAGCAGTACTTC.

This rearrangement joins TRBV27 to TRBJ1-1; TRBD1 might be the D (5 bases). This CDR3 is 14 amino acids long. Trimming took off 7 bases at V and 2 bases at J, with 14 bases between the two ends. Germline CDR1 MNHEY, CDR2 SMNVEV (reference sequence). The CDR3 region is CASTATGINTEAFF. CDR3 nucleotide sequence: TGTGCCAGCACCGCAACAGGCATAAACACTGAAGCTTTCTTT.

The chain links TRBV18 to TRBJ2-3; D may be TRBD2 (5 bases). The germline gives CDR1 KGHSH, CDR2 LQKENI. CDR3 length: 14 residues. The ends were cut back, 2 bases at V and 2 bases at J, with 8 bases in the middle. CDR3 in amino acids: CASSPASFTDTQYF. The DNA of the CDR3 is TGTGCCAGCTCACCAGCTAGCTTCACAGATACGCAGTATTTT.

The V and J genes are TRBV5-1 and TRBJ1-1; D perhaps matches TRBD1 (5 bases). Germline values: CDR1 SGHRS, CDR2 YFSETQ. This CDR3 is 16 amino acids long. V lost 0 bases, J lost 0 bases, and 12 bases lay in between. CDR3 loop: CASSLAPGGMNTEAFF. In nucleotides, the CDR3 is TGCGCCAGCAGCTTGGCCCCCGGGGGTATGAACACTGAAGCTTTCTTT.

The chain carries TRBV9 and TRBJ2-2; TRBD2 matches at 13 bases. The CDR3 is 18 residues long. The J segment lost 1 base and the V segment lost 3 bases, leaving 6 bases of the junction unmatched. Looked up from germline, CDR1 is SGDLS and CDR2 is YYNGEE. CDR3: CASSGTSGSNWNTGELFF. The CDR3, as DNA: TGTGCCAGCAGCGGGACTAGCGGGAGTAATTGGAACACCGGGGAGCTGTTTTTT.

The rearrangement links TRBV28 to TRBJ2-1; 7 bases agree with TRBD1. Germline loops: CDR1 MDHEN, CDR2 SYDVKM. CDR3 size: 19 residues. V was clipped by 6 bases and J by 3 bases; unmatched bases: 20. The DNA of the CDR3 is TGTGCCAGCAGCCCTAGAGCCTTAGACAGGGCAGGGAACTACAATGAGCAGTTCTTC. The encoded protein is CASSPRALDRAGNYNEQFF.

This sequence joins TRBV18 and TRBJ2-3; weak D call: TRBD2 (6 bases). V was clipped by 4 bases and J by 1 base, with 12 bases between them. This CDR3 spans 15 amino acids. Germline values: CDR1 KGHSH, CDR2 LQKENI. The CDR3 loop is CASSQTGLRTDTQYF. For the CDR3, the DNA is TGTGCCAGCTCACAAACGGGACTCCGCACAGATACGCAGTATTTT.

The gene calls are TRBV5-1 and TRBJ2-2; a possible D gene is TRBD2 (6 bases). The CDR3 sequence is 15 residues long. Per germline, CDR1 SGHRS and CDR2 YFSETQ. V shed 7 bases and J shed 2 bases, with 15 bases lying between them. DNA for the CDR3: TGCGCCAGCTCCCCGGAGGGGTATAACACCGGGGAGCTGTTTTTT. This gives the protein CASSPEGYNTGELFF.

This rearrangement joins TRBV7-3 to TRBJ2-1; a possible D gene is TRBD2 (5 bases). Germline V gives CDR1 SGHTA, CDR2 FQGTGA. Trimming took 4 bases from V and 7 from J, leaving 20 bases between them. The CDR3 loop spans 16 amino acids. This CDR3 is CASSSEVSADWNEQFF. The DNA for the CDR3 is TGTGCCAGCAGCTCGGAAGTATCAGCGGACTGGAATGAGCAGTTCTTC.

This sequence joins TRBV7-2 and TRBJ2-3; 10 nucleotides agree with TRBD2. J lost 7 bases, V lost 5 bases, and 9 bases had no gene match. CDR3 size: 15 residues. Germline values: CDR1 SGHTA, CDR2 FQGNSA. In DNA form, the CDR3 reads TGTGCCAGCAGCAGATCTAGCGGGAGTCGGAATACGCAGTATTTT. Translation gives CASSRSSGSRNTQYF.

The chain is built from TRBV5-5 and TRBJ1-6, with 8 bases identical to TRBD1. CDR1 and CDR2 (germline): SGHKS, YYEKEE (reference sequence). CDR3 length: 15 amino acids. The V and J ends lost 0 bases and 10 bases, in that order; junction bases with no gene match: 6. The CDR3 sequence: CASSLDTGGGSPLHF. For the CDR3, the DNA is TGTGCCAGCAGCTTGGATACAGGGGGAGGCTCACCCCTCCACTTT. The whole variable domain, filled in from reference TRBV5-5 and TRBJ1-6, reads DAGVTQSPTHLIKTRGQQVTLRCSPISGHKSVSWYQQVLGQGPQFIFQYYEKEERGRGNFPDRFSARQFPNYSSELNVNALLLGDSALYLCASSLDTGGGSPLHFGNGTRLTVT.

The V and J genes are TRBV5-4 and TRBJ1-5; D not resolved. Trimming left V 4 bases short and J 7 bases short, with 12 bases between. The CDR3 has 13 amino acids. CDR1 SGHNT and CDR2 YYREEE come from the germline V gene (reference sequence). CDR3 region: CASSVDEAQPQHF. The CDR3 DNA reads as TGTGCCAGCAGCGTGGACGAGGCGCAGCCCCAGCATTTT.

The chain is built from TRBV29-1 and TRBJ2-7, with 12 bases fitting TRBD2. Germline V lookup: CDR1 SQVTM, CDR2 ANQGSEA. The CDR3 runs 15 residues. Trimming at V came to 0 bases and at J to 6 bases, leaving 6 bases not matched to a gene. The CDR3 coding sequence is TGCAGCGTTGAAGATGGACTAGCGGGATCGGGCGAGCAGTACTTC. As protein: CSVEDGLAGSGEQYF.

V usage is TRBV30 and J usage is TRBJ2-3, with 8 nucleotides matching TRBD2. This CDR3 is 14 amino acids long. The J segment lost 5 bases and the V segment lost 4 bases, leaving 8 bases of the junction unmatched. Germline V gene lookup returns CDR1 GTSNPN and CDR2 SVGIG (reference sequence). The CDR3 nucleotides are TGTGCCTGGAATAAGCGGGAGTGGGAAGATACGCAGTATTTT. It encodes CAWNKREWEDTQYF.

V and J are TRBV2 and TRBJ2-7, with TRBD2 as a possible D gene (6 bases). The CDR3 runs to 15 residues. Germline values: CDR1 SNHLY, CDR2 FYNNEI. V lost 7 bases to trimming and J lost 6 bases, with 22 bases between them. CDR3 amino acids: CASTPFWGDQVEQYF. CDR3 nucleotides: TGTGCCAGCACTCCTTTTTGGGGGGATCAGGTCGAGCAGTACTTC.

The CDR3 is CASSFGIGTGEAFF. The CDR3 DNA sequence: TGTGCCAGCAGTTTCGGGATAGGGACAGGGGAAGCTTTCTTT. The J gene is TRBJ1-1, the V gene TRBV28; 9 bases line up with TRBD1. The CDR3 has 14 residues. Germline-derived CDR1 and CDR2 are MDHEN and SYDVKM. J gave up 8 bases and V 3 bases, and 7 bases lay outside the gene matches. Full variable domain (missing parts from reference TRBV28 and TRBJ1-1): DVKVTQSSRYLVKRTGEKVFLECVQDMDHENMFWYRQDPGLGLRLIYFSYDVKMKEKGDIPEGYSVSREKKERFSLILESASTNQTSMYLCASSFGIGTGEAFFGQGTRLTVV.

The chain joins TRBV18 to TRBJ1-4; D is uncertain. Germline V CDR1 and CDR2: KGHSH, LQKENI. Trimming removed 3 bases from V and 5 bases from J, with 7 bases in between. CDR3 size: 13 residues. The CDR3 DNA follows: TGTGCCAGCTCACCTCCGGAGAATGAAAAACTGTTTTTT. This translates into CASSPPENEKLFF.

The V and J genes are TRBV5-6 and TRBJ1-1; D may be TRBD1 (6 bases). V was shortened by 4 bases and J by 1 base, with 11 bases between the two germline ends. Germline-derived CDR1 and CDR2 are SGHDT and YYEEEE. CDR3 length: 14 amino acids. The CDR3 nucleotides are TGTGCCAGCAGCACGGACAGCGAGAACACTGAAGCTTTCTTT. The encoded protein is CASSTDSENTEAFF.

The gene calls are TRBV28 and TRBJ2-7; TRBD2 matches at 8 bases. Trimming at V came to 4 bases and at J to 9 bases, leaving 5 bases not matched to a gene. Germline V lookup: CDR1 MDHEN, CDR2 SYDVKM. CDR3 length equals 12 residues. The CDR3 here is CASSSQTSGQYF. For the CDR3, the DNA is TGTGCCAGCAGTTCACAAACTAGCGGGCAGTACTTC.

The genes are TRBV19 and TRBJ2-1; D may be TRBD2 (6 bases). Germline CDR1 and CDR2: LNHDA and SQIVND (reference sequence). The ends were cut back, 1 base at V and 15 bases at J, with 10 bases in the middle. The CDR3 consists of 11 residues. CDR3 amino acids: CASSIAGRWFF. The DNA for the CDR3 is TGTGCCAGTAGTATAGCAGGGAGGTGGTTCTTC.

The chain couples TRBV5-8 to TRBJ1-3; D is undetermined. The V end lost 4 bases, the J end lost 0 bases, and 8 bases lay between the germline ends. The germline gives CDR1 SGHTS, CDR2 YDEGEE. This CDR3 is built from 14 residues. In DNA form, the CDR3 reads TGTGCCAGCAGCACCCCAGACTCTGGAAACACCATATATTTT. This encodes CASSTPDSGNTIYF.

About this clone: The sample has other DNA sequences that encode this CDR3 too. The J gene is TRBJ2-5, the V gene TRBV30; TRBD1 matches at 7 bases. The CDR3 totals 11 residues. CDR1 is GTSNPN and CDR2 is SVGIG in the germline V gene (reference sequence). Trimming cost V 5 bases and J 5 bases; bases outside gene matches: 2. CDR3 protein: CAWSTGETQYF. The DNA of the CDR3 is TGTGCCTGGTCGACAGGGGAGACCCAGTACTTC.

The chain links TRBV19 to TRBJ2-7; a weak D match, TRBD1 (6 bases). V was shortened by 5 bases and J by 4 bases, with 12 bases between the two germline ends. This CDR3 region has 13 residues. Germline lookup yields CDR1 LNHDA and CDR2 SQIVND (reference sequence). In DNA form, the CDR3 reads TGTGCCAGTAGTGCGGACAGTAGGTACGAGCAGTACTTC. It is translated as CASSADSRYEQYF.

The V and J genes are TRBV5-4 and TRBJ2-3, with TRBD2 matching over 10 bases. J gave up 4 bases and V 2 bases, and 13 bases lay outside the gene matches. This CDR3 is built from 18 residues. Per the germline V gene, CDR1 is SGHNT and CDR2 is YYREEE (reference sequence). The DNA of the CDR3 is TGTGCCAGCAGCTTCGGGGTCATAGCGGGAGGCGGTGCAGATACGCAGTATTTT. Amino acids: CASSFGVIAGGGADTQYF.

The V gene is TRBV5-4, the J gene TRBJ2-2, with 7 bases identical to TRBD2. The CDR3 has 15 amino acids. J lost 4 bases, V lost 2 bases, and 5 bases had no gene match. Germline V CDR1 and CDR2: SGHNT, YYREEE (reference sequence). CDR3 coding DNA: TGTGCCAGCAGCTTAGACGGCGGGGGCACCGGGGAGCTGTTTTTT. Translating it yields CASSLDGGGTGELFF.